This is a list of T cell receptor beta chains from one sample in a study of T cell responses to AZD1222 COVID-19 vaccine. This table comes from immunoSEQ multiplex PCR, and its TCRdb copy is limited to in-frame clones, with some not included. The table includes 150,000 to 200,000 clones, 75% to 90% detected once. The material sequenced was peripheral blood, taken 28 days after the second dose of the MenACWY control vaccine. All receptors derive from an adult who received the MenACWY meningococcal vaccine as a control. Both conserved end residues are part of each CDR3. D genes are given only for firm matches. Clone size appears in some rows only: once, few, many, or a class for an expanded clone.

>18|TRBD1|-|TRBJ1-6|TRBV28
CASSLIAGGASYNSPLHF
TGTGCCAGCAGTTTAATTGCAGGGGGCGCCTCCTATAATTCACCCCTCCACTTT
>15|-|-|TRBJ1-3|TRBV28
CASSLSRHTGNTIYF
TGTGCCAGCAGTTTAAGCAGACACACTGGAAACACCATATATTTT
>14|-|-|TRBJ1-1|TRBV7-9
CASSIRDGNTEAFF
TGTGCCAGCAGCATTCGTGACGGGAACACTGAAGCTTTCTTT
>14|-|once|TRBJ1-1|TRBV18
CASSRQDIDTEAFF
TGTGCCAGCTCGCGACAGGACATAGACACTGAAGCTTTCTTT
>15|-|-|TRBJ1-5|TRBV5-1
CASSLAGRRNQPQHF
TGCGCCAGCAGCTTGGCGGGGAGGAGGAATCAGCCCCAGCATTTT
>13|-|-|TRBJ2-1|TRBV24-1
CATGYGSYNEQFF
TGTGCCACCGGATACGGCTCCTACAATGAGCAGTTCTTC
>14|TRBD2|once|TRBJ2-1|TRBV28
CASTPGGRDNEQFF
TGTGCCAGCACCCCCGGGGGGAGGGACAATGAGCAGTTCTTC
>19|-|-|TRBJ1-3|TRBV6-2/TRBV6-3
CASSYFRIDIITPGNTIYF
TGTGCCAGCAGTTATTTCCGGATCGACATTATTACCCCTGGAAACACCATATATTTT
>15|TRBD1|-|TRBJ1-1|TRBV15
CATSAGGQGAEEAFF
TGTGCCACCAGCGCTGGGGGACAGGGGGCAGAAGAAGCTTTCTTT
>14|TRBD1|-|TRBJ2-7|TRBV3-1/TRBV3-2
CASSPTGLRYEQYF
TGTGCCAGCAGCCCGACAGGGTTAAGGTACGAGCAGTACTTC
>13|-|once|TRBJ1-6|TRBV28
CASSRVPKGPLHF
TGTGCCAGCAGCCGGGTGCCCAAGGGACCCCTCCACTTT
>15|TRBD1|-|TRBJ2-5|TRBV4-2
CASSQDYWDSQTQYF
TGTGCCAGCAGCCAAGATTATTGGGACAGCCAGACCCAGTACTTC
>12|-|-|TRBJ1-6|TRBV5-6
CASSWWGSPLHF
TGTGCCAGCAGCTGGTGGGGCTCACCCCTCCACTTT
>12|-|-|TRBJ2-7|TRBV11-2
CASSLAAYEQYF
TGTGCCAGCAGCTTAGCAGCGTACGAGCAGTACTTC
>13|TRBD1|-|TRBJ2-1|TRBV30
CAYDRATYNEQFF
TGTGCCTACGACAGGGCTACCTACAATGAGCAGTTCTTC
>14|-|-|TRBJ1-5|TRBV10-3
CAISDRESQGPQHF
TGTGCCATCAGTGACCGGGAGTCCCAGGGGCCCCAGCATTTT
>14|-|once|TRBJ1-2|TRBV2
CASSELATTYGYTF
TGTGCCAGCAGTGAATTAGCAACCACCTATGGCTACACCTTC
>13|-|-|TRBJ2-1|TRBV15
CATSSRRNNEQFF
TGTGCCACCAGCTCCCGCCGAAACAATGAGCAGTTCTTC
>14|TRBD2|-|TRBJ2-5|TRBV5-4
CASSLAGGMETQYF
TGTGCCAGCAGCCTGGCGGGAGGAATGGAGACCCAGTACTTC
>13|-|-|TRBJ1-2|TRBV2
CASEARIENGYTF
TGTGCCAGCGAGGCTCGAATCGAAAATGGCTACACCTTC
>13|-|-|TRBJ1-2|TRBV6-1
CASSEGQPRGYTF
TGTGCCAGCAGTGAAGGTCAGCCAAGAGGCTACACCTTC
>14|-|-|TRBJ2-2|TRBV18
CASSPGTATGELFF
TGTGCCAGCTCACCCGGGACGGCGACCGGGGAGCTGTTTTTT
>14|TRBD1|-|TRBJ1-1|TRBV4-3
CASNPTGFGTEAFF
TGCGCCAGCAACCCGACAGGGTTTGGTACTGAAGCTTTCTTT
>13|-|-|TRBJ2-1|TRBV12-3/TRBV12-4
CASSLALSYEQFF
TGTGCCAGCAGTTTAGCATTGTCGTATGAGCAGTTCTTC
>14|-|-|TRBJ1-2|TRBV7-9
CASSLTITNYGYTF
TGTGCCAGCAGCTTAACGATTACTAACTATGGCTACACCTTC
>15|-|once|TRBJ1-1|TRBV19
CASSIFPRENTEAFF
TGTGCCAGTAGTATATTCCCCCGGGAGAACACTGAAGCTTTCTTT
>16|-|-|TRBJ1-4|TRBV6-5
CASSYSGGLSNEKLFF
TGTGCCAGCAGTTACAGCGGGGGCTTATCTAATGAAAAACTGTTTTTT
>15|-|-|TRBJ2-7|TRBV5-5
CASRIIGVSGYEQYF
TGTGCCAGCAGGATAATAGGGGTCTCAGGGTACGAGCAGTACTTC
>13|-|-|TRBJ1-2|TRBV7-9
CASSLEFPYGYTF
TGTGCCAGCAGCTTGGAGTTCCCCTATGGCTACACCTTC
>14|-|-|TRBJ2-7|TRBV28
CATQKAPGAYEQYF
TGTGCCACCCAGAAGGCCCCAGGGGCCTACGAGCAGTACTTC
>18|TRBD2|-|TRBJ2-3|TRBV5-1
CASSSHPPLAGGPDTQYF
TGCGCCAGCAGCTCACACCCCCCACTAGCGGGAGGGCCAGATACGCAGTATTTT
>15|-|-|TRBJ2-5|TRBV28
CASSDTGTHQETQYF
TGTGCCAGCAGTGACACCGGGACTCACCAAGAGACCCAGTACTTC
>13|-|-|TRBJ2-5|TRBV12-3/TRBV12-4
CASTRDNQETQYF
TGTGCCAGCACCCGGGACAACCAAGAGACCCAGTACTTC
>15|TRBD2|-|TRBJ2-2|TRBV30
CAWSVAGGWTGELFF
TGTGCCTGGAGTGTAGCGGGAGGTTGGACCGGGGAGCTGTTTTTT
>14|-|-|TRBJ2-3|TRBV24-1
CATSDSSPQRAQYF
TGTGCCACCAGTGATTCCAGCCCACAAAGAGCGCAGTATTTT
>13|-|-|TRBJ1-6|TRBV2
CASSRGLNSPLHF
TGTGCCAGCAGTCGAGGTTTAAATTCACCCCTCCACTTT
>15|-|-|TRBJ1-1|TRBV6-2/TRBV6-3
CASSYETVGDTEAFF
TGTGCCAGCAGTTACGAGACAGTGGGGGACACTGAAGCTTTCTTT
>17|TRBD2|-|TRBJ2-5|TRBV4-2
CASSRTSGTRGEETQYF
TGTGCCAGCAGCCGGACTAGCGGGACCCGTGGGGAAGAGACCCAGTACTTC
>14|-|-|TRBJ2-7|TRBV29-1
CSVHQGRSSYEQYF
TGCAGCGTTCACCAGGGAAGGAGCTCCTACGAGCAGTACTTC
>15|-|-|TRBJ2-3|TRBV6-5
CASRSRGSSTDTQYF
TGTGCCAGCAGGTCCCGGGGCTCTAGCACAGATACGCAGTATTTT
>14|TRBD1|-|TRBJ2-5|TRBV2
CASSEQGVGETQYF
TGTGCCAGCAGCGAACAGGGGGTGGGGGAGACCCAGTACTTC
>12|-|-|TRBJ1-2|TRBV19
CASRGLDYGYTF
TGTGCCAGTAGGGGGTTGGACTATGGCTACACCTTC
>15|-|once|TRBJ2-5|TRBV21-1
CASPPAGVDGGTQYF
TGTGCCAGCCCCCCGGCAGGGGTCGACGGAGGGACCCAGTACTTC
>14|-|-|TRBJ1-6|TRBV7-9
CASSQSSYNSPLHF
TGTGCCAGCAGCCAAAGCTCCTATAATTCACCCCTCCACTTT
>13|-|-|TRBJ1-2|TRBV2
CASDAFGDYGYTF
TGTGCCAGCGACGCGTTCGGTGACTATGGCTACACCTTC
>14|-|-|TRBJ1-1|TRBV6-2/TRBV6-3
CASSYRPSNTEAFF
TGTGCCAGCAGTTACAGACCGTCGAACACTGAAGCTTTCTTT
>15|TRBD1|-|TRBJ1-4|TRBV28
CASSLWGTGNEKLFF
TGTGCCAGCAGTTTATGGGGGACAGGGAATGAAAAACTGTTTTTT
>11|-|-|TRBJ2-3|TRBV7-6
CASENPDTQYF
TGTGCCAGCGAAAACCCGGATACGCAGTATTTT
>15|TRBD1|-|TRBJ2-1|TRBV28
CASSETGGSYNEQFF
TGTGCCAGCAGCGAGACAGGGGGCTCCTACAATGAGCAGTTCTTC
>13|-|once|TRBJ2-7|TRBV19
CASRTADAYEQYF
TGTGCCAGTAGGACAGCGGATGCCTACGAGCAGTACTTC
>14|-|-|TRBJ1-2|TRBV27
CASSLGRGGDGYTF
TGTGCCAGCAGTTTAGGGCGGGGTGGAGATGGCTACACCTTC
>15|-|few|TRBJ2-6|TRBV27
CATLSREAGANVLTF
TGTGCCACCCTGAGCCGGGAAGCTGGGGCCAACGTCCTGACTTTC
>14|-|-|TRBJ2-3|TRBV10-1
CASSDTPTGDTQYF
TGCGCCAGCAGTGACACCCCTACTGGGGATACGCAGTATTTT
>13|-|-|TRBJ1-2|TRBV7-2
CASSFMGEDGYTF
TGTGCCAGCAGCTTTATGGGCGAAGATGGCTACACCTTC
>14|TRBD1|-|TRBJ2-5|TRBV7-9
CASSPTGGKETQYF
TGTGCCAGCAGCCCCACAGGGGGCAAAGAGACCCAGTACTTC
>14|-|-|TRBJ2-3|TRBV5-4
CASSETSSADTQYF
TGTGCCAGCAGCGAGACTAGTTCGGCAGATACGCAGTATTTT
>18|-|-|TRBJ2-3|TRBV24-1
CATSDPNPGLVKSDTQYF
TGTGCCACCAGTGATCCTAACCCCGGACTGGTAAAATCAGATACGCAGTATTTT
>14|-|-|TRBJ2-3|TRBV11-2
CASSPRSGLDTQYF
TGTGCCAGCAGCCCCCGGTCGGGTTTGGATACGCAGTATTTT